The 24 T cell receptor delta chains given below trace back to one sample, sequenced in a study of Vδ1+ human thymocytes (dated by TCRdb to 2016 to 2019). For these receptors, no antigen is known. Beyond this particular receptor, the publication reports: Unlike the oligoclonal repertoires in peripheral blood, the thymic TRG and TRD repertoires appeared highly polyclonal, with Gaussian CDR3 length distributions.

The instrument was an Illumina MiSeq. RNA was isolated using the RNeasy mini kit, and reverse transcription was performed with Superscript III. Multiplex PCR was used to generate CDR3 amplicons, with pooled V-gene forward primers and a constant-region reverse primer carrying Illumina adaptor overhangs. In TCRdb, clones were called once more from the public reads by CATT, and rows of identical DNA were later combined. The sample includes about 55,000 delta-chain clones, with less than 20% observed a single time. The ten most abundant clones make up roughly 0.5% of the sample. Sequences were obtained from Vdelta1+ gamma-delta thymocytes from the thymus. Read against the paper, the sample's cell subset or site label means: FACS-sorted CD3+ TCRalphabeta- TCRVdelta1+ TCRVdelta2- thymocytes. The receptors derive from a boy in the first two years of life who had congenital heart surgery.

About this clone itself: The junction and the germline gene differ at one end; a read error may be behind it. In the same sample, other DNA sequences code for this CDR3. This chain connects TRDV1 to TRDJ1, with unresolved D. The CDR3 runs to 16 residues. Germline V gene sequence: CDR1 TSWWSYY, CDR2 QGS. This chain's CDR3 is CALGEPYLRYTDKLIF. The CDR3 region has the DNA TGTGCTCTTGGGGAACCTTACCTCCGGTACACCGACAAACTCATCTTT.

The chain joins TRDV1 to TRDJ1; TRDD3 matches at 7 bases. V was clipped by 0 bases and J by 3 bases; unmatched bases: 10. This CDR3 region has 17 residues. The germline CDR1 and CDR2 sequences are TSWWSYY and QGS. The CDR3 loop reads CALGELTGARKPDKLIF. The DNA of the CDR3 is TGTGCTCTTGGGGAACTTACTGGGGCCCGTAAGCCCGATAAACTCATCTTT.

This clone has a handful of counts. V usage is TRDV1 and J usage is TRDJ1, with D possibly matching TRDD2 (6 bases). V was pared by 4 bases and J by 0 bases, with 30 bases between. The CDR3 sequence is 21 residues long. Germline V gene data show CDR1 as TSWWSYY and CDR2 as QGS. In DNA form, the CDR3 reads TGTGCTCTTGGGGTCTCCCTTCCCCATAAAGCCATACGCCGTTACACCGATAAACTCATCTTT. Protein: CALGVSLPHKAIRRYTDKLIF.

V and J are TRDV1 and TRDJ1; 10 bases fit TRDD3. Germline CDR1 reads TSWWSYY; CDR2 reads QGS. The CDR3 runs to 21 residues. Unmatched junction bases numbered 21, after V lost 2 bases and J lost 3 bases. The CDR3 DNA reads TGTGCTCTTGGGGAATCGTCTCTAGCGCTTGGGGGGATACGCATGCCCGATAAACTCATCTTT. Amino acid sequence: CALGESSLALGGIRMPDKLIF.

A few counts support this clone. The chain employs TRDV1 and TRDJ1, with TRDD3 matching over 11 bases. Germline V gene lookup returns CDR1 TSWWSYY and CDR2 QGS. Trimming at V came to 5 bases and at J to 3 bases, leaving 23 bases not matched to a gene. The CDR3 sequence is 21 residues long. Here the CDR3 DNA reads TGTGCTCTTGGGCTATCGTCACCTACGGGGTACTGGGGGATAATTCCCGATAAACTCATCTTT. The encoded protein is CALGLSSPTGYWGIIPDKLIF.

The V and J genes are TRDV1 and TRDJ1, with TRDD3 identical over 10 bases. Trimming took 2 bases from V and 3 from J; bases not matched to a gene: 33. CDR1 and CDR2 from the germline V gene are TSWWSYY and QGS. The CDR3 has 25 amino acids. The CDR3 DNA reads TGTGCTCTTGGGGAAATTCCTTCCCGAATTACTGGGGGATCCGGCTGCCAAAACACCGCCGATAAACTCATCTTT. As protein: CALGEIPSRITGGSGCQNTADKLIF.

V and J are TRDV1 and TRDJ1; tentative D call: TRDD3 (5 bases). V was cut by 3 bases and J by 2 bases, with 22 bases left in between. Germline values: CDR1 TSWWSYY, CDR2 QGS. The CDR3 loop spans 18 amino acids. This chain's CDR3 is CALGDKFWTWGGTDKLIF. DNA of the CDR3: TGTGCTCTTGGGGATAAGTTTTGGACGTGGGGTGGAACCGATAAACTCATCTTT.

On this clone: The sample has other DNA sequences that encode this CDR3 too. The rearrangement joins TRDV1 to TRDJ1; 9 bases are shared with TRDD3. Germline V gene sequence: CDR1 TSWWSYY, CDR2 QGS. CDR3 length: 15 residues. The V segment lost 8 bases and the J segment 2 bases; nucleotides outside the gene matches: 9. The CDR3 loop is CALRVLGDQTDKLIF. The CDR3 DNA reads as TGTGCTCTTCGGGTGCTGGGGGATCAGACCGATAAACTCATCTTT.

The chain recombines TRDV1 with TRDJ1; 8 bases map to TRDD3. CDR3 size: 17 residues. The V segment lost 0 bases and the J segment 6 bases; nucleotides outside the gene matches: 12. Looked up from germline, CDR1 is TSWWSYY and CDR2 is QGS. The CDR3 coding sequence is TGTGCTCTTGGGGAACTCTACGTCCTGGGGGACCCTAATAAACTCATCTTT. This sequence encodes CALGELYVLGDPNKLIF.

The rearrangement links TRDV1 to TRDJ1, with 11 bases fitting TRDD3. CDR3 length: 23 amino acids. The V and J ends lost 5 bases and 0 bases, in that order; junction bases with no gene match: 26. Germline V gene sequence: CDR1 TSWWSYY, CDR2 QGS. Here the CDR3 DNA reads TGTGCTCTTGGGCCCCAGCCGACTAGGATGGGGGATACGTACGACGGGTACACCGATAAACTCATCTTT. Translated, it gives CALGPQPTRMGDTYDGYTDKLIF.

The chain combines TRDV1 with TRDJ1, with TRDD3 matching over 8 bases. Germline V gives CDR1 TSWWSYY, CDR2 QGS. V was pared by 1 base and J by 2 bases, with 21 bases of the junction left unmatched. The CDR3 consists of 21 residues. CDR3 region: CALGEPRFQSKGILGTDKLIF. The CDR3 bases are TGTGCTCTTGGGGAACCTAGATTCCAATCCAAGGGGATACTGGGGACCGATAAACTCATCTTT.

This clone was counted only a few times. This rearrangement joins TRDV1 to TRDJ1; either TRDD2 or TRDD3 may fit D (5 bases each). The CDR3 has 19 residues. Germline assignment: CDR1 TSWWSYY and CDR2 QGS. V lost 3 bases to trimming and J lost 0 bases, with 23 bases between them. CDR3 residues: CALGENPKSHWTYTDKLIF. The CDR3 coding sequence is TGTGCTCTTGGGGAGAATCCTAAGTCCCACTGGACGTACACCGATAAACTCATCTTT.

This clone was detected a few times. The chain is built from TRDV1 and TRDJ1; D remains unclear. The V and J ends lost 2 bases and 10 bases respectively, with 23 bases between them. This CDR3 has 16 amino acids. Germline values: CDR1 TSWWSYY, CDR2 QGS. The CDR3 nucleotides are TGTGCTCTTGGGGAATTGGTATTTCGGGACGGGACCAGACTCATCTTT. Translating gives CALGELVFRDGTRLIF.

The V gene is TRDV1, the J gene TRDJ1; either TRDD2 or TRDD3 may supply D (6 bases each). Germline CDR1 and CDR2: TSWWSYY and QGS. The CDR3 has 21 amino acids. Trimming cost V 2 bases and J 0 bases, with 28 bases left between them. The CDR3, as DNA: TGTGCTCTTGGGGAATTTCGTCCTACGGAGTTGGGGGCCCAGCACACCGATAAACTCATCTTT. Its protein is CALGEFRPTELGAQHTDKLIF.

This clone was found a few times. The gene calls are TRDV1 and TRDJ1; 9 bases agree with TRDD3. Germline CDR1 is TSWWSYY and CDR2 is QGS. The CDR3 runs to 24 residues. The V and J ends lost 2 bases and 0 bases, in that order; junction bases with no gene match: 28. The CDR3 DNA follows: TGTGCTCTTGGGGAAGGGTCTCCCCACCCCCCTACTGGTGGGGGATATCGGGACACCGATAAACTCATCTTT. The encoded protein is CALGEGSPHPPTGGGYRDTDKLIF.

This clone was seen repeatedly, ten times or more. The same CDR3 arises from other DNA sequences in this sample as well. V gene TRAV29/DV5 combines with J gene TRDJ1, with 8 positions matching TRDD3. V lost 1 base, J lost 5 bases, and 16 bases stayed unmatched. Per the germline V gene, CDR1 is NSMFDY and CDR2 is ISSIKDK. This CDR3 spans 17 amino acids. CDR3 residues: CAASPHVKRGIWDKLIF. The CDR3, as DNA: TGTGCAGCAAGCCCCCATGTTAAACGGGGGATATGGGATAAACTCATCTTT.

This clone was picked up a small number of times. V gene TRDV1 combines with J gene TRDJ1; TRDD3 aligns across 8 bases. The V segment lost 2 bases and the J segment 3 bases; nucleotides outside the gene matches: 5. CDR1 and CDR2 (germline): TSWWSYY, QGS. The CDR3 is 15 residues long. This CDR3 is CALGEYWGYSDKLIF. For the CDR3, the DNA is TGTGCTCTTGGGGAATACTGGGGATACTCCGATAAACTCATCTTT.

V usage is TRDV1 and J usage is TRDJ1, with 9 bases that match TRDD3. The CDR3 extends over 20 amino acids. After removal of 2 bases from V and 0 bases from J, the junction contained 16 bases not matched to a gene. Germline-derived CDR1 and CDR2 are TSWWSYY and QGS. CDR3 in DNA: TGTGCTCTTGGGGAAGGCCCCTTTGGGATCTGGGGGATGTACACCGATAAACTCATCTTT. Its protein is CALGEGPFGIWGMYTDKLIF.

The chain carries TRDV1 and TRDJ1, with D possibly TRDD3 on 5 matching bases. With 0 bases removed from V and 2 bases from J, the gap between germline ends came to 28 bases. The germline CDR1 and CDR2 sequences are TSWWSYY and QGS. CDR3 size: 21 residues. CDR3: CALGELGPWGPVPATTDKLIF. The CDR3 coding sequence is TGTGCTCTTGGGGAACTCGGTCCATGGGGACCCGTTCCCGCCACTACCGATAAACTCATCTTT.

The chain couples TRDV1 to TRDJ1; 13 nucleotides match TRDD3. Germline CDR1 is TSWWSYY and CDR2 is QGS. The CDR3 runs 18 residues. V shed 5 bases, J shed 2 bases, and the junction held 11 bases outside the gene matches. The CDR3 DNA sequence: TGTGCTCTTGGGAACAGTGACTGGGGGATACGTGGGACCGATAAACTCATCTTT. This sequence encodes CALGNSDWGIRGTDKLIF.

This sequence joins TRDV1 and TRDJ1; 10 nucleotides align to TRDD3. V dropped 3 bases and J dropped 2; count of bases not matched to a gene: 24. The CDR3 length is 22 residues. Germline CDR1 reads TSWWSYY; CDR2 reads QGS. In nucleotides, the CDR3 is TGTGCTCTTGGGGACCTGGCATTCCTACGTTACTGGGGGATGAGGGGAACCGATAAACTCATCTTT. Residues: CALGDLAFLRYWGMRGTDKLIF.

This clone was seen repeatedly, ten times or more. V and J are TRDV2 and TRDJ1; 9 bases line up with TRDD3. Trimming removed 0 bases from V and 1 base from J; junction bases left unmatched: 8. The CDR3 has 17 amino acids. Germline CDR1 is GEAIGNYY and CDR2 is EKD. CDR3 sequence (DNA): TGTGCCTGTGACACCGATCTGGGGGATTTCTCCACCGATAAACTCATCTTT. Translated: CACDTDLGDFSTDKLIF.

This clone showed up just a few times. The V and J genes are TRDV1 and TRDJ1; weak D call: TRDD3 (5 bases). CDR1 and CDR2 from the germline V gene are TSWWSYY and QGS. The CDR3 totals 18 residues. The V gene lost 1 base and the J gene lost 0 bases, with 18 bases spanning the gap. CDR3 DNA: TGTGCTCTTGGGGAACCTTTTAGGGCGGGGGCATACACCGATAAACTCATCTTT. This codes for CALGEPFRAGAYTDKLIF.

The chain links TRDV2 to TRDJ1, with 13 bases fitting TRDD3. J gave up 0 bases and V 1 base, and 7 bases lay outside the gene matches. Germline-derived CDR1 and CDR2 are GEAIGNYY and EKD. The CDR3 sequence is 18 residues long. CDR3 DNA sequence: TGTGCCTGTGACACGTGGACTGGGGGATACGCGTACACCGATAAACTCATCTTT. Its translation is CACDTWTGGYAYTDKLIF.